The entry below describes one T cell receptor beta chain. Its matching antigen is unknown. These data belong to a study of T cell responses to AZD1222 COVID-19 vaccine. Sequenced by immunoSEQ multiplex PCR; TCRdb stores in-frame clones only, minus some. Counted here are about 82,000 clones, 70% to 90% occurring once; the ten biggest clones make up around an eighth. General study results and limits: Targets within unmutated variant regions were reportedly found for nearly half of spike-specific TCRs.

Germline-derived CDR1 and CDR2 are SGHNT and YYREEE (reference sequence). The J segment lost 9 bases and the V segment lost 4 bases, leaving 7 bases of the junction unmatched. The CDR3 spans 14 residues. The V call is TRBV5-4, the J call TRBJ1-6; TRBD1 aligns across 7 bases. Material: peripheral blood, obtained 28 days after the second AZD1222 dose. The receptor's source is an adult who received the AZD1222 COVID-19 vaccine. The chain's CDR3 is CASSRGQEPSPLHF. The CDR3 DNA follows: TGTGCCAGCAGCCGCGGACAGGAGCCTTCACCCCTCCACTTT.